This T cell receptor beta chain originates from a study of beta chain features in type 1 diabetes. Findings and caveats of the study: Healthy donors had naive, central memory and Treg TCRB repertoires that appeared less similar than those seen among patients. Lower insertion and higher deletion counts appeared at VDJ junctions in type 1 diabetes patients. Across all four CD4+ subsets, people with type 1 diabetes showed modestly shorter TCRB CDR3s.

Points on this clone: Its antigen is not known.

cDNA synthesis used the whole RNA isolate, giving expressed TCRB sequences. For naive, central memory and regulatory T cell samples, reads averaged about 3.7 million. The repertoire was sequenced with immunoSEQ multiplex PCR; TCRdb's copy has only in-frame clones and lacks some. Here the sample spans about 160,000 clones, roughly 9% being singletons. With 5 bases removed from V and 7 bases from J, the gap between germline ends came to 12 bases. Germline V gene data show CDR1 as MNHEY and CDR2 as SMNVEV (reference sequence). CDR3 length: 13 amino acids. This chain uses TRBV27 with TRBJ2-1; no reliable D call. Sequenced material: central memory CD4+ T cells from blood. This sequence originates from a woman aged 30 to 39 with type 1 diabetes. The CDR3 DNA sequence: TGTGCCAGCAGTGTTATTCCAGGAAATGAGCAGTTCTTC. Amino acid sequence: CASSVIPGNEQFF.